This T cell receptor (beta chain) is drawn from a study of regulatory T cells in long-lasting Graves disease. The time point is: newly diagnosed GD, antithyroid drugs for less than 3 months. Isolated PBMC RNA provided the starting material for the TCR library. A word on this clonotype: Sequence at one end of the junction differs from germline and may be a read error.

Both iRepertoire HTBI primers and Arm-PCR of CDR3 regions were used to build the TCR beta libraries. TCRdb re-called the multiplex PCR reads with MiXCR, one entry per CDR3 protein. The data show 440,000 or so distinct CDR3 sequences, about 16% seen once. From germline, CDR1 is DFQATT and CDR2 SNEGSKA (reference sequence). CDR3 length: 13 residues. These data are also associated with another study on T cells in Graves' hyperthyroidism and ophthalmopathy. That work contributes: Using the HTBI primer set, a first-round RT-PCR was run on the TCR CDR3.

The chain employs TRBV20-1 and TRBJ1-4; D not resolved. The sample was peripheral blood mononuclear cells (PBMCs), taken at new diagnosis, from a patient treated with antithyroid drugs. The TCR comes from a woman aged 25 to 39 with Graves disease. CDR3 loop: CGARVGSNEKLFF. The DNA of the CDR3 is TGCGGTGCTAGAGTCGGAAGCAATGAAAAACTGTTTTTT.